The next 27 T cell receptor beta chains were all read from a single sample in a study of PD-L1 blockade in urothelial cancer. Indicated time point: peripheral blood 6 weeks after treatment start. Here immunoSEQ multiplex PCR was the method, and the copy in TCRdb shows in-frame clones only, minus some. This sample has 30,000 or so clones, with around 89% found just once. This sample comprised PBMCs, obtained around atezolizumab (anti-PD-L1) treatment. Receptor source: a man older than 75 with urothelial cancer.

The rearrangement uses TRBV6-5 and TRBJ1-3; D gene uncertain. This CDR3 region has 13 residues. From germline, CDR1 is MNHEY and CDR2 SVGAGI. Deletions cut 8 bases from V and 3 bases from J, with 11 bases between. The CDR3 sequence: CASYSQVGNTIYF. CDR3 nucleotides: TGTGCCAGCTATAGTCAGGTTGGAAACACCATATATTTT.

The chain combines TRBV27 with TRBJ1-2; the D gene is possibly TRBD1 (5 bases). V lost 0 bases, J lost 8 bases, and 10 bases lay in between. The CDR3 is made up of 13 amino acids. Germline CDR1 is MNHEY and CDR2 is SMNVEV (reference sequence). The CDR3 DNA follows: TGTGCCAGCAGTTTATCGGGGGGATGGGGCTACACCTTC. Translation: CASSLSGGWGYTF.

This CDR3 is CASSLGRGVLPGNEQFF. Written as DNA, the CDR3 is TGTGCCAGCAGCTTGGGGAGGGGAGTCCTCCCCGGGAATGAGCAGTTCTTC. This rearrangement joins TRBV27 to TRBJ2-1; 7 bases map to TRBD2. CDR1 and CDR2 from the germline V gene are MNHEY and SMNVEV (reference sequence). This CDR3 is built from 17 residues. Trimming at V came to 6 bases and at J to 7 bases, leaving 18 bases not matched to a gene.

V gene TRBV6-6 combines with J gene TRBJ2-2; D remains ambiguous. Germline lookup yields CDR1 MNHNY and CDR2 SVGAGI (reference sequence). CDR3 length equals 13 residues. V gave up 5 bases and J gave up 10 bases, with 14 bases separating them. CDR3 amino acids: CASSPPSGAELFF. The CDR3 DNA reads TGTGCCAGCAGTCCGCCCAGTGGAGCGGAGCTGTTTTTT.

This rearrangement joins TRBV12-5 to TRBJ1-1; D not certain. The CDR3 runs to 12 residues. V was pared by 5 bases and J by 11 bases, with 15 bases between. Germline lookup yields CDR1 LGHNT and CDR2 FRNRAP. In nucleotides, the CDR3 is TGTGCTAGTGGTCCCTCCCCGGGAAGTGCTTTCTTT. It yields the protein CASGPSPGSAFF.

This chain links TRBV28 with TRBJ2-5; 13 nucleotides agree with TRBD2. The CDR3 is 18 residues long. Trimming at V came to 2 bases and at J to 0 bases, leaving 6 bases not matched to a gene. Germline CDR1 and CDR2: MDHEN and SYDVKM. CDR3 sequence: CASSLGTSGTSYQETQYF. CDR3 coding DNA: TGTGCCAGCAGTTTAGGGACTAGCGGGACCTCGTACCAAGAGACCCAGTACTTC.

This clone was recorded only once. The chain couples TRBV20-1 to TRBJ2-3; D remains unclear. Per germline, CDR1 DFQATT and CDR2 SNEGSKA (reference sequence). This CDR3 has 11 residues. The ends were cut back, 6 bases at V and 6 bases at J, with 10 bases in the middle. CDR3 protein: CSAPRRDTQYF. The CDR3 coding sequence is TGCAGTGCGCCCCGCCGGGATACGCAGTATTTT.

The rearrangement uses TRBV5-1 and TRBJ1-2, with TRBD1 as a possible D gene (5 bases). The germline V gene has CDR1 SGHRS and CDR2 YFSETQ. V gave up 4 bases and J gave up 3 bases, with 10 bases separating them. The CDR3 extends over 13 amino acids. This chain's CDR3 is CASSPRDYYGYTF. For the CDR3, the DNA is TGCGCCAGCAGCCCACGGGACTACTATGGCTACACCTTC.

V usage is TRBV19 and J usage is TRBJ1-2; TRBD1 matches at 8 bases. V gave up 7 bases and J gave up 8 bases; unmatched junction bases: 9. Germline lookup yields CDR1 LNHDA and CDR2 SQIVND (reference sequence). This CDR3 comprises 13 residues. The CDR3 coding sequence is TGTGCCAGTACCGTGGACAGGGACAGGGGCTACACCTTC. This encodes CASTVDRDRGYTF.

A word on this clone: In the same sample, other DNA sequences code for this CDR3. The CDR3 nucleotides are TGTGCCAGCTCACCCTCAACTAATGAAAAACTGTTTTTT. It specifies CASSPSTNEKLFF. The gene calls are TRBV18 and TRBJ1-4; D uncertain. Germline CDR1 is KGHSH and CDR2 is LQKENI. The CDR3 is 13 residues long. V was clipped by 3 bases and J by 0 bases, with 2 bases between them.

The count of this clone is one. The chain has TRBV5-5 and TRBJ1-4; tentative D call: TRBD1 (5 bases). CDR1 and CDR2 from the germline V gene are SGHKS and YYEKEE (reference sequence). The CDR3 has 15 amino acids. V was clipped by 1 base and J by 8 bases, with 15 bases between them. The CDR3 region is CASSLRGAGNEKLFF. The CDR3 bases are TGTGCCAGCAGCTTGAGAGGGGCGGGAAACGAAAAACTGTTTTTT.

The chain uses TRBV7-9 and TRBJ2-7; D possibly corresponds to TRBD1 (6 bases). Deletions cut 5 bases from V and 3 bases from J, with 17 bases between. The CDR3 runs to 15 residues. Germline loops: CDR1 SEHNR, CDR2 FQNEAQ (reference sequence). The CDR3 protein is CASSPTGLNYYEQYF. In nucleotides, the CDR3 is TGTGCCAGCAGCCCAACAGGGTTGAACTACTACGAGCAGTACTTC.

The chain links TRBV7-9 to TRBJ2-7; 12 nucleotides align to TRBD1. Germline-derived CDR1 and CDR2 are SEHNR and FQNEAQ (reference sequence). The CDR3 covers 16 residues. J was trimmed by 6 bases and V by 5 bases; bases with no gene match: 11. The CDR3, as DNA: TGTGCCAGCAGCAGCCCAGCCGGGACAGGGGGCTCCGAGCAGTACTTC. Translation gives CASSSPAGTGGSEQYF. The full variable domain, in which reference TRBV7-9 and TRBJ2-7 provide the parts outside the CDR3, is DTGVSQNPRHKITKRGQNVTFRCDPISEHNRLYWYRQTLGQGPEFLTYFQNEAQLEKSRLLSDRFSAERPKGSFSTLEIQRTEQGDSAMYLCASSSPAGTGGSEQYFGPGTRLTVT.

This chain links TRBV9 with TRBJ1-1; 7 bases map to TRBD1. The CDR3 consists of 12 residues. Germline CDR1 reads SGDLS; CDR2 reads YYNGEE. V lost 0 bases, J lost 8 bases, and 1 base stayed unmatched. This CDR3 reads CASSVGDREAFF. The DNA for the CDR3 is TGTGCCAGCAGCGTAGGGGACAGAGAAGCTTTCTTT.

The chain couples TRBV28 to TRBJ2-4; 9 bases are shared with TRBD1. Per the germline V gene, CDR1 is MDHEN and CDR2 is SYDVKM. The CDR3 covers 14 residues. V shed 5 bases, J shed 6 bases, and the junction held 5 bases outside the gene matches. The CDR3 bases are TGTGCCAGCAGTCTCGGACAGGGGAGAAACATTCAGTACTTC. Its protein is CASSLGQGRNIQYF.

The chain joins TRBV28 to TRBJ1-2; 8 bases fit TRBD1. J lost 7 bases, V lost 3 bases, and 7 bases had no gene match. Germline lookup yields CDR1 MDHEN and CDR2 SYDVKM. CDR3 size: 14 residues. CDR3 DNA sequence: TGTGCCAGCAGTTTTAGCCAGGGGGCCACTGGCTACACCTTC. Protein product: CASSFSQGATGYTF.

The CDR3: CAWIRTGVQETQYF. DNA of the CDR3: TGTGCCTGGATTAGGACAGGCGTACAAGAGACCCAGTACTTC. This sequence joins TRBV30 and TRBJ2-5, with TRBD1 identical over 7 bases. After removal of 4 bases from V and 2 bases from J, the junction contained 7 bases not matched to a gene. The CDR3 is made up of 14 amino acids. Germline V CDR1 and CDR2: GTSNPN, SVGIG (reference sequence).

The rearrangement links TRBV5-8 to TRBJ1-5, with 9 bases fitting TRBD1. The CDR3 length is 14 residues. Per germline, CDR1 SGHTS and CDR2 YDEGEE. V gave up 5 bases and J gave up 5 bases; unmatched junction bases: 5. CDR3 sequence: CASRGDREDQPQHF. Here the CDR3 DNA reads TGTGCCAGCAGGGGGGACAGGGAGGATCAGCCCCAGCATTTT. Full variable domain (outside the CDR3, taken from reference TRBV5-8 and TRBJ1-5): EAGVTQSPTHLIKTRGQQATLRCSPISGHTSVYWYQQALGLGLQFLLWYDEGEERNRGNFPPRFSGRQFPNYSSELNVNALELEDSALYLCASRGDREDQPQHFGDGTRLSIL.

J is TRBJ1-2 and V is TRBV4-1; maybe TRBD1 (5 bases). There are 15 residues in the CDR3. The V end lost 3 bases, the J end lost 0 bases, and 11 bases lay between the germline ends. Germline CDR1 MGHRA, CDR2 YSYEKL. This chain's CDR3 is CASSQASTANYGYTF. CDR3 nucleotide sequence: TGCGCCAGCAGCCAGGCCTCGACAGCTAACTATGGCTACACCTTC.

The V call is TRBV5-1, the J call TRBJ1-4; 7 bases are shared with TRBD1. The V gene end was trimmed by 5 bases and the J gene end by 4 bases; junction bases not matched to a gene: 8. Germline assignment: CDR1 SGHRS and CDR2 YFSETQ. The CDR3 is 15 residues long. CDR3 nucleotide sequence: TGCGCCAGCAGATTTATAGGGGGCGATAATGAAAAACTGTTTTTT. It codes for CASRFIGGDNEKLFF.

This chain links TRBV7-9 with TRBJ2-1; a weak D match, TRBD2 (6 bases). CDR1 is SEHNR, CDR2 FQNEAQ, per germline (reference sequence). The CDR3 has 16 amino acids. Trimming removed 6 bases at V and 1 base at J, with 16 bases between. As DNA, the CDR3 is TGTGCCAGCAGTTCATTTCTAGCGCAGTCCTACAATGAGCAGTTCTTC. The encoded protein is CASSSFLAQSYNEQFF.

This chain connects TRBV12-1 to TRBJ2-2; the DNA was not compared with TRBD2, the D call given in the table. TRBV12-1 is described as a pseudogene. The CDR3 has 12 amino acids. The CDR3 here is CASSYGGGELFF. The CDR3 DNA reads TGTGCCAGCAGTTACGGGGGCGGGGAGCTGTTTTTT.

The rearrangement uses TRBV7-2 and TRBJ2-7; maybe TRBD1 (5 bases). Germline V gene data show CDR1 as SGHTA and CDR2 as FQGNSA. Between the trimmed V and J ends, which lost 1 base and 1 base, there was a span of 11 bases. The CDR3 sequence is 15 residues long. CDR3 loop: CASSLGGTRSYEQYF. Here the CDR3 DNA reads TGTGCCAGCAGCTTAGGGGGCACCCGATCCTACGAGCAGTACTTC.

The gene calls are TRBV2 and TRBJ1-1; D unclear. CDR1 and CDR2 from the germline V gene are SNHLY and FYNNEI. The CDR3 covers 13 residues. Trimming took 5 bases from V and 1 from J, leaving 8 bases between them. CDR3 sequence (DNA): TGTGCCAGCAGTTCGACACCGAACACTGAAGCTTTCTTT. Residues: CASSSTPNTEAFF. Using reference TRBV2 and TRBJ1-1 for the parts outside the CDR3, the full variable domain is EPEVTQTPSHQVTQMGQEVILRCVPISNHLYFYWYRQILGQKVEFLVSFYNNEISEKSEIFDDQFSVERPDGSNFTLKIRSTKLEDSAMYFCASSSTPNTEAFFGQGTRLTVV.

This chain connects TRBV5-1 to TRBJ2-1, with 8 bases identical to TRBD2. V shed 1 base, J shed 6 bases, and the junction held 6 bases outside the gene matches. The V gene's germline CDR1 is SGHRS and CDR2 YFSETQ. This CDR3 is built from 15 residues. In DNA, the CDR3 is TGCGCCAGCAGCTTGTTTCGGGAGGGCTCCAATGAGCAGTTCTTC. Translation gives CASSLFREGSNEQFF. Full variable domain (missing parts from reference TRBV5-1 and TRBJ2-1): KAGVTQTPRYLIKTRGQQVTLSCSPISGHRSVSWYQQTPGQGLQFLFEYFSETQRNKGNFPGRFSGRQFSNSRSEMNVSTLELGDSALYLCASSLFREGSNEQFFGPGTRLTVL.

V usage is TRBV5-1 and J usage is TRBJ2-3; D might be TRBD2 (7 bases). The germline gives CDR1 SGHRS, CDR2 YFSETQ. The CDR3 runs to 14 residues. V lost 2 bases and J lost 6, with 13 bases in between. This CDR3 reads CASSFGGGADTQYF. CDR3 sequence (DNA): TGCGCCAGCAGCTTTGGGGGGGGCGCGGATACGCAGTATTTT.

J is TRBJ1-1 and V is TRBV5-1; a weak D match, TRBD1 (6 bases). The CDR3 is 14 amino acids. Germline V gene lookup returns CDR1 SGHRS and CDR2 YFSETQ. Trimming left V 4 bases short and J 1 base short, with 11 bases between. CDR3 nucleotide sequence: TGCGCCAGCAGCGGGGGAGGGGGGAACACTGAAGCTTTCTTT. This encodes CASSGGGGNTEAFF.